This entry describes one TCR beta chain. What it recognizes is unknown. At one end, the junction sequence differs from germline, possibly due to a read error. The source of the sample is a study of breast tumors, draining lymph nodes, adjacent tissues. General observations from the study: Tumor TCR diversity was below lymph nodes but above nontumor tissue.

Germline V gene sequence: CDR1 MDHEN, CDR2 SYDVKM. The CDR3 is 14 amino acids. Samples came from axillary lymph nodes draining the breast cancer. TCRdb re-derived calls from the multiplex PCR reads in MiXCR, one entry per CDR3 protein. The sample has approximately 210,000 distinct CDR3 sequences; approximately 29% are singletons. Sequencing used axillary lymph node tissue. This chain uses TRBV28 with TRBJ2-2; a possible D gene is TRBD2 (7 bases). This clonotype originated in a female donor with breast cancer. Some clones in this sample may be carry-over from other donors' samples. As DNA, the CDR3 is TGTGCCAGCAGTTTAATACGGGGCGCCGGGGGGCTGTTCTTT. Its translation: CASSLIRGAGGLFF.